This TCR beta chain was sequenced in a study of STAT3 mutations in large granular lymphocyte leukemia. The study, taken as a whole, reports: At least one immunodominant TCR beta clonotype appeared in every T-cell large granular lymphocyte leukemia patient.

Losses at the gene ends were 7 bases for V and 5 bases for J; bases not matched to a gene: 6. This CDR3 comprises 13 residues. The germline gives CDR1 SEHNR, CDR2 FQNEAQ (reference sequence). Repertoires were generated with immunoSEQ multiplex PCR, while TCRdb's copy carries only in-frame clones and drops some. This sample has under 20,000 clones, with 92% found just once. This clone was observed once. Its specificity is not known. The chain carries TRBV7-9 and TRBJ2-5, with TRBD2 identical over 8 bases. The sample comprised peripheral blood mononuclear cells. The clonotype comes from a man aged 55 to 70 with T-cell large granular lymphocyte leukemia. Some clones in this sample may be carry-over from other donors' samples. This CDR3 reads CASTRTSFETQYF. CDR3 DNA: TGTGCCAGCACTCGGACTAGCTTCGAGACCCAGTACTTC.